Shown below are 15 T cell receptor beta chains from a single sample sequenced in a study of PD-1 blockade in classical Hodgkin lymphoma. Assay used: immunoSEQ multiplex PCR; TCRdb lists only in-frame clones, some missing. Of about 11,000 clones detected, around 76% appear once; the ten largest clones hold 3% to 3.5%. Time point in this sample: cycle 4 day 1 (C4D1), after more than five weeks of nivolumab. With no exception, relapse followed autologous stem cell transplantation in all patients, and brentuximab vedotin exposure varied. Using magnetic negative selection, the CD4+ T cells were separated out of thawed PBMCs. The input for sequencing was CD4+ T cells from blood, taken before the fourth cycle of nivolumab. These receptors were taken from a human donor with classical Hodgkin lymphoma.

This clone was seen only a few times. CDR3 nucleotides: TGTGCCATCGCGACAATTACCTCTGGGGCCAACGTCCTGACTTTC. Translated: CAIATITSGANVLTF. V is TRBV10-3 and J is TRBJ2-6; the D is unclear. The germline V gene has CDR1 ENHRY and CDR2 SYGVKD. The length of the CDR3 is 15 residues. V shed 8 bases and J shed 0 bases, with 11 bases lying between them.

V gene TRBV6-6 combines with J gene TRBJ2-7; a weak D match, TRBD1 (5 bases). This CDR3 region has 10 residues. Germline CDR1 is MNHNY and CDR2 is SVGAGI (reference sequence). V lost 10 bases, J lost 4 bases, and 8 bases lay in between. CDR3 coding DNA: TGTGCCATAGGGGCGTACGAGCAGTACTTC. Its protein product is CAIGAYEQYF.

The chain joins TRBV9 to TRBJ2-4; D gene ambiguous. Per germline, CDR1 SGDLS and CDR2 YYNGEE. The length of the CDR3 is 15 residues. V was pared by 0 bases and J by 5 bases, with 12 bases between. The CDR3 DNA reads TGTGCCAGCAGCGTAGGTGCGACAACCGAAAACATTCAGTACTTC. It is translated as CASSVGATTENIQYF.

The J gene is TRBJ1-2, the V gene TRBV29-1, with D possibly TRBD1 on 5 matching bases. The CDR3 covers 12 residues. V was trimmed by 6 bases and J by 4 bases, leaving 12 bases between them. Germline V gene data show CDR1 as SQVTM and CDR2 as ANQGSEA. The chain's CDR3 is CSVFQGGYGYTF. CDR3 DNA: TGCAGCGTGTTTCAGGGAGGCTATGGCTACACCTTC.

This clone was counted a few times. The V gene is TRBV10-3, the J gene TRBJ1-3; D is undetermined. CDR3 size: 14 residues. Deletions cut 0 bases from V and 4 bases from J, with 7 bases between. Germline V gene sequence: CDR1 ENHRY, CDR2 SYGVKD. Here the CDR3 DNA reads TGTGCCATCAGTGAGTCGGGCCGAGGAAACACCATATATTTT. Amino acids: CAISESGRGNTIYF.

J is TRBJ2-1 and V is TRBV6-4; unclear D gene. Between the trimmed V and J ends, which lost 4 bases and 10 bases, there was a span of 14 bases. Germline V gene data show CDR1 as MRHNA and CDR2 as SNTAGT. This CDR3 has 13 residues. The CDR3 is CASSVLEAGEQFF. In DNA, the CDR3 is TGTGCCAGCAGTGTATTAGAAGCTGGCGAGCAGTTCTTC.

V and J are TRBV28 and TRBJ2-5; 7 positions match TRBD2. Germline V gene lookup returns CDR1 MDHEN and CDR2 SYDVKM. Germline trimming cut 4 bases from V and 4 bases from J; bases unmatched to any gene: 12. The CDR3 totals 16 residues. CDR3 DNA sequence: TGTGCCAGCAGTTCGCCCGCGGGGGAGGGCCGAGAGACCCAGTACTTC. Its translation: CASSSPAGEGRETQYF.

The chain combines TRBV18 with TRBJ1-1; D not certain. The CDR3 covers 14 residues. Trimming removed 1 base from V and 1 base from J, with 7 bases in between. Germline assignment: CDR1 KGHSH and CDR2 LQKENI. Here the CDR3 DNA reads TGTGCCAGCTCACCACAAGCAGCGAACACTGAAGCTTTCTTT. It is translated as CASSPQAANTEAFF.

In DNA form, the CDR3 reads TGCGCCAGCAGTGGAGAGGGAACAGATACGCAGTATTTT. It encodes CASSGEGTDTQYF. The genes are TRBV5-1 and TRBJ2-3; D may be TRBD2 (5 bases). The CDR3 contains 13 residues. In germline, CDR1 is SGHRS, CDR2 YFSETQ. V was clipped by 5 bases and J by 3 bases, with 10 bases between them.

The V call is TRBV5-6, the J call TRBJ1-2; no clear D. Germline V lookup: CDR1 SGHDT, CDR2 YYEEEE. V was trimmed by 0 bases and J by 7 bases, leaving 13 bases between them. This CDR3 spans 14 amino acids. For the CDR3, the DNA is TGTGCCAGCAGCTTGGGAGAGGCGTGGGGTGGCTACACCTTC. Translation gives CASSLGEAWGGYTF.

This clone has a handful of counts. A junction end diverges from the germline sequence, so it may reflect a read error. The rearrangement links TRBV7-7 to TRBJ2-5, with 16 nucleotides matching TRBD2. The CDR3 has 15 residues. Germline loops: CDR1 SSHAT, CDR2 FNYEAQ (reference sequence). The CDR3 nucleotides read TGTGCTAGCAGCCTGGGACTAGCGGGAGGGGAGACCCAGTACTTC. Encoded protein: CASSLGLAGGETQYF.

The J gene is TRBJ2-5, the V gene TRBV27; possible D gene TRBD2, 7 bases. Germline values: CDR1 MNHEY, CDR2 SMNVEV (reference sequence). The CDR3 has 12 amino acids. V was cut by 4 bases and J by 7 bases, with 10 bases left in between. CDR3 in DNA: TGTGCCAGCAGTTGGGAGGGGGGGACCCAGTACTTC. Encoded protein: CASSWEGGTQYF.

The V gene is TRBV5-1, the J gene TRBJ1-4; D gene unclear. The CDR3 consists of 14 residues. Trimming stripped 4 bases from V and 6 bases from J, with 13 bases between. The germline V gene encodes CDR1 SGHRS and CDR2 YFSETQ. In DNA, the CDR3 is TGCGCCAGCAGCCTCCTGTCCAGTCATGAAAAACTGTTTTTT. Encoded protein: CASSLLSSHEKLFF.

The rearrangement joins TRBV30 to TRBJ2-3; 8 positions match TRBD2. V shed 4 bases, J shed 14 bases, and the junction held 17 bases outside the gene matches. The CDR3 sequence is 14 residues long. CDR1 and CDR2 (germline): GTSNPN, SVGIG (reference sequence). Here the CDR3 DNA reads TGTGCCTGGAAAAGGGGAGCGGGAGACTCTAGTTTGTATTTT. It translates to CAWKRGAGDSSLYF.

The chain joins TRBV29-1 to TRBJ1-2; possibly TRBD1 for D (5 bases). The CDR3 spans 13 residues. The germline V gene has CDR1 SQVTM and CDR2 ANQGSEA. Trimming removed 5 bases at V and 4 bases at J, with 14 bases between. The DNA for the CDR3 is TGCAGCGTTCGGGACCGAGAACGCTATGGCTACACCTTC. Translation gives CSVRDRERYGYTF.